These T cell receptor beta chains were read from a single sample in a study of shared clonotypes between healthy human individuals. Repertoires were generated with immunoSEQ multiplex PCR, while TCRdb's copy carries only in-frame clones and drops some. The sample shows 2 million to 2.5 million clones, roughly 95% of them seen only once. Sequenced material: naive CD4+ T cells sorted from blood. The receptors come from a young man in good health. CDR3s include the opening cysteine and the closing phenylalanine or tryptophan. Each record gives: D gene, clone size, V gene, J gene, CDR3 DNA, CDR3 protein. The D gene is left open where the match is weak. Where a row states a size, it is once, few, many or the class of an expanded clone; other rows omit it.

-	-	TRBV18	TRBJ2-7	TGTGCCAGCTCACCACAACCGGGACAACTTTACGAGCAGTACTTC	CASSPQPGQLYEQYF
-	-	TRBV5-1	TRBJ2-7	TGCGCCAGCAGCTCCTTGGGGGGCTCCTACGAGCAGTACTTC	CASSSLGGSYEQYF
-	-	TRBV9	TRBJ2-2	TGTGCCAGCAGCGTAGGGGGAGCAACCTGGAGGGAGCTGTTTTTT	CASSVGGATWRELFF
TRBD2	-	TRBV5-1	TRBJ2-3	TGCGCCAGCAGCTTGGGGGGGACTATCAATGGAGGAACAGATACGCAGTATTTT	CASSLGGTINGGTDTQYF
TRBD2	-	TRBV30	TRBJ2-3	TGTGCCTGGAGTGCGGGGCTAGCGGGGGGCACAGATACGCAGTATTTT	CAWSAGLAGGTDTQYF
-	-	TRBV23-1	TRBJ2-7	TGCGCCAGCAGTCAATCGTCAGGGACTGAGCCCTCCGAGCAGTACTTC	CASSQSSGTEPSEQYF
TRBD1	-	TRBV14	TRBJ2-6	TGTGCCAGCAGCCCGTTGGGACAGAACTCTGGGGCCAACGTCCTGACTTTC	CASSPLGQNSGANVLTF
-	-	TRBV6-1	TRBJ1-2	TGTGCCAGCAGTGAGCCGGGGTTCTATGGCTACACCTTC	CASSEPGFYGYTF
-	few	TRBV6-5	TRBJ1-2	TGTGCCAGCAGTCCCGGCCGTCACTATGGCTACACCTTC	CASSPGRHYGYTF
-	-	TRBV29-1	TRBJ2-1	TGCAGCGTTGACCTTAACTGGTCGGAGGGCTACAATGAGCAGTTCTTC	CSVDLNWSEGYNEQFF
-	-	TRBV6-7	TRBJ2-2	TGTGCCAGCAGATACGGGACACCCCGGACCGGGGAGCTGTTTTTT	CASRYGTPRTGELFF
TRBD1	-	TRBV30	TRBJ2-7	TGTGCCTGGACTACAGGGGGCGCCGAGTACTTC	CAWTTGGAEYF
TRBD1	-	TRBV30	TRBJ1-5	TGTGCCTGGGGCTCGGGACAGGTAGGGAGACAGCCCCAGCATTTT	CAWGSGQVGRQPQHF
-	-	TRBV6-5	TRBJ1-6	TGTGCCAGCAGTTACTCGACACGTTATAATTCACCCCTCCACTTT	CASSYSTRYNSPLHF
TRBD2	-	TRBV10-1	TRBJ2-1	TGCGCCAGCAGTGAATTGGCGGGGGAAGCCTACAATGAGCAGTTCTTC	CASSELAGEAYNEQFF
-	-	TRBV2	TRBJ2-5	TGTGCCAGCAGTGACGGAACCAGGGAGTACCAGACCCAGTACTTC	CASSDGTREYQTQYF
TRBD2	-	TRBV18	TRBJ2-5	TGTGCCAGCTCACCACTTCCGGGGGGTGGAGAGACCCAGTACTTC	CASSPLPGGGETQYF
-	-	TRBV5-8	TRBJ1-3	TGTGCCAGCAGCTCGGAGATGGGGGCTACTGGAAACACCATATATTTT	CASSSEMGATGNTIYF
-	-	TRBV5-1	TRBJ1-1	TGCGCCAGCAGCTTGTGGGGACCAGGGGACACTGAAGCTTTCTTT	CASSLWGPGDTEAFF
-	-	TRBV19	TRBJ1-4	TGTGCCAGTAGCCCTCAGGGAACTGGTAATGAAAAACTGTTTTTT	CASSPQGTGNEKLFF
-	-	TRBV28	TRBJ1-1	TGTGCCAGCAGTCTTCCGGTGAACACTGAAGCTTTCTTT	CASSLPVNTEAFF
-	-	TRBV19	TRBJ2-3	TGTGCCAGTAGACGTCTGGGCGAAGCCACAGATACGCAGTATTTT	CASRRLGEATDTQYF
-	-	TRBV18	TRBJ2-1	TGTGCCAGCTCACCACAGGCAGCTTCCAGGGATTACAATGAGCAGTTCTTC	CASSPQAASRDYNEQFF
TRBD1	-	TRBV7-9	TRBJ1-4	TGTGCCAGCAGCTCCCTGGACAGGGGGCCCGAAAAACTGTTTTTT	CASSSLDRGPEKLFF
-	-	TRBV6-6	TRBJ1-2	TGTGCCAGCAGTTCCTCAGGCTTAGCTAACTATGGCTACACCTTC	CASSSSGLANYGYTF
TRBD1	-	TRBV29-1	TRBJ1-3	TGCAGCGCGGGAGGGACAGGGAGCTCTGGAAACACCATATATTTT	CSAGGTGSSGNTIYF
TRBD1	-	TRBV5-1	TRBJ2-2	TGCGCCAGCAGCCCACAGACAGGGGGCTACACCGGGGAGCTGTTTTTT	CASSPQTGGYTGELFF
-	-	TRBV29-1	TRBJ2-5	TGCAGCGTTGGGGGGGTAGAGACCCAGTACTTC	CSVGGVETQYF
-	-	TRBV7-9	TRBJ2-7	TGTGCCAGCAGCGAGGACGGGAGTGGTTTGAGGGAGCAGTACTTC	CASSEDGSGLREQYF
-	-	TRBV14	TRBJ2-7	TGTGCCAGCAGCCAACGGGGAAATTTAGCCTACGAGCAGTACTTC	CASSQRGNLAYEQYF
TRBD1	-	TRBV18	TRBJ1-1	TGTGCCAGCTCACCGTTTGGAGGGGGCCTCGGTGAAGCTTTCTTT	CASSPFGGGLGEAFF
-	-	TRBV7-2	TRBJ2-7	TGTGCCAGCAGCACAAATAGACTAGTAGGTAACTACGAGCAGTACTTC	CASSTNRLVGNYEQYF
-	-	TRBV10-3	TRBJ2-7	TGTGCCATCAGTAACCCGGCGAGCTACGAGCAGTACTTC	CAISNPASYEQYF
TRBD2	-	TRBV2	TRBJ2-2	TGTGCCAGCAGTCTGGGACTAGCGGCGAACACCGGGGAGCTGTTTTTT	CASSLGLAANTGELFF
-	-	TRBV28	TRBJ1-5	TGTGCCAGCAGTACCTCGGGAGGGTCGGACAATCAGCCCCAGCATTTT	CASSTSGGSDNQPQHF
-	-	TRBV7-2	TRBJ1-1	TGTGCCAGCAGCCCCAGGAGGGGAGCGGTTGAAGCTTTCTTT	CASSPRRGAVEAFF
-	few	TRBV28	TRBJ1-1	TGTGCCAGCATTCCTCAGGGAACTGAAGCTTTCTTT	CASIPQGTEAFF
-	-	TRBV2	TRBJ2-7	TGTGCCAGCGGGCGACCAGACTCCTACGAGCAGTACTTC	CASGRPDSYEQYF
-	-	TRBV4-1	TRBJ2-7	TGCGCCAGCAGCCAAGGGTTCGAGCAGTACTTC	CASSQGFEQYF
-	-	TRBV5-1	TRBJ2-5	TGCGCCAGCAGCTTGGACACGGGCCCCCAAGAGACCCAGTACTTC	CASSLDTGPQETQYF
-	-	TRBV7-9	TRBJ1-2	TGTGCCAGCAGCCGGATAGGAGGCTATGGCTACACCTTC	CASSRIGGYGYTF
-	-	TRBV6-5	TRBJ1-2	TGTGCCAGCAGTTACACTCGTTCGCCCGGCTATGGCTACACCTTC	CASSYTRSPGYGYTF
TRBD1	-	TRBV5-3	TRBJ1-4	TGTGCCAGAAGCGGGGACAGGGAGTTGGAAAAACTGTTTTTT	CARSGDRELEKLFF